Reported below is one T cell receptor beta chain. Its antigen remains unidentified. No much larger clonotype is one base removed from it; base qualities were not supplied. Patients with a history of autoimmune disease or receiving systemic immunosuppression were excluded from the trial. In every dose cohort, peripheral blood was drawn for TCR sequencing at baseline, cycle 4 day 1, and cycle 7 day 1. The samples were drawn from a first-in-human, open-label, multicenter phase I dose-escalation trial of ivuxolimab. Adults with locally advanced or metastatic melanoma, renal cell carcinoma, hepatocellular carcinoma or head and neck squamous cell carcinoma were enrolled in the trial. CD4+ and CD8+ T cells were sorted separately from peripheral blood before TCR sequencing. V gives up 1 base and J gives up 5 bases, and the segment between their germline ends measures 14 bases. The CDR3 runs 15 amino acids, cysteine and phenylalanine included. Just CDR3 DNA is preserved here, 45 bases in frame from base 1. The germline V gene (reference sequence) supplies CDR1 LNHDA and CDR2 SQIVND.

This record comes from a study of OX40 agonist ivuxolimab in advanced cancers. Study-level background: Ivuxolimab was a fully human IgG2 agonistic monoclonal antibody targeting the costimulatory receptor OX40 (CD134). Intravenous ivuxolimab was administered to patients every 2 weeks at six dose levels: 0.01, 0.1, 0.3, 1.5, 3 and 10 mg/kg. Among the 50 to 55 dose-escalation patients, 19 had hepatocellular carcinoma, about 15 melanoma, 9 renal cell carcinoma and 9 head and neck cancer. In the dose-escalation cohort, 70% to 85% of patients were male, and the mean age was approximately 60 years with a range of roughly 20 to 80. Prior anti-PD-1, anti-PD-L1 or anti-CTLA-4 therapy was permitted, and 35% to 40% of dose-escalation patients had received checkpoint inhibitors. Partial responses were achieved by three dose-escalation patients, of whom one had hepatocellular carcinoma and two had cutaneous melanoma. The purpose of peripheral TCRbeta sequencing was to test whether ivuxolimab changed TCR sequence diversity and led to clonal T-cell expansion. The monotherapy dose-escalation portion (N of about 47 patients) of the phase I ivuxolimab trial is reported in the paper.

Results and caveats for the whole study, not just this receptor: Clonal expansion of both CD4+ and CD8+ blood T cells was observed from baseline to week 6 at doses 0.1 to 3.0 mg/kg. The antigen specificity of the clonally expanded peripheral T cells was not determined. In partial responders in the 0.1-3.0 mg/kg groups, normalized peripheral clonal expansion was found to be among the lowest, especially among CD8+ T cells. Low levels of normalized T-cell clonal expansion were also seen in some patients who did not respond. After ivuxolimab, expanded clones were on average more numerous among CD8+ T cells than among CD4+ T cells.

For sequencing of the TCRbeta CDR3 region, genomic DNA was extracted from the sorted cells. The immunoSEQ Assay was used for sequencing of TCRbeta CDR3 regions. Here the immuneACCESS table is served through TCRdb, limited to in-frame sequences with V and J called. Missing clones are a known gap in these copies; in checked studies unresolved V genes cover under half, and the rest lacks a known reason. Here the sample has about 62,000 clones; around 88% occur a single time. Under 0.85% of the sample goes to the ten largest clones. Recombination connected TRBV19 to TRBJ2-5; there is no confident call for the D gene. The TCR originated in an adult with an advanced solid tumor such as melanoma, head and neck, liver or kidney cancer. This specimen consisted of CD4+ or CD8+ T cells sorted from blood, obtained in a trial of the OX40 agonist ivuxolimab. The bases are TGTGCCAGTAGTATAGGGGTCGTACCCCCGGAGACCCAGTACTTC. This yields the protein CASSIGVVPPETQYF.